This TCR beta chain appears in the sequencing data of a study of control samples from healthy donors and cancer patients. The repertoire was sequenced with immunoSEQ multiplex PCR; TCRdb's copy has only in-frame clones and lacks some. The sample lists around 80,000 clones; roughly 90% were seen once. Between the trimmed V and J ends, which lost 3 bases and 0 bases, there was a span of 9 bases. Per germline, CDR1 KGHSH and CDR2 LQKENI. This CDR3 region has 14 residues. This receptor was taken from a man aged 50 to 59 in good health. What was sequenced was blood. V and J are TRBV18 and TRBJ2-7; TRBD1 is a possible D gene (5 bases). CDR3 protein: CASSPQGNSYEQYF. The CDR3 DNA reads TGTGCCAGCTCACCCCAGGGAAACTCCTACGAGCAGTACTTC.